The rows below give T cell receptor beta chains drawn from one sample of a study of blood T cells in healthy people across ages. Using its own MiXCR run on the 5' RACE reads, TCRdb lists one record per CDR3 protein. The table includes more than 650,000 distinct CDR3 sequences, 20% to 25% detected once. The source material was blood. The receptors were sampled from a man in his 70s in good health. CDR3s include the opening cysteine and the closing phenylalanine or tryptophan. A D gene is named only where the DNA matches it firmly. The size entry is marked missing in some rows and otherwise reads once, few, many or a size class.

clone size: few
D gene: TRBD1
J gene: TRBJ2-7
V gene: TRBV20-1
CDR3 protein: CSARALELSGTGYEQYF
CDR3 DNA: TGCAGTGCTAGAGCCCTAGAGTTATCCGGGACAGGCTACGAGCAGTACTTC

clone size: few
D gene: TRBD1
J gene: TRBJ2-1
V gene: TRBV3-1
CDR3 protein: CASSHRGQGKNEQFF
CDR3 DNA: TGTGCCAGCAGCCATCGGGGACAGGGGAAGAATGAGCAGTTCTTC

clone size: NA
D gene: TRBD2
J gene: TRBJ2-1
V gene: TRBV3-1
CDR3 protein: CASSQQGLVGFNEQFF
CDR3 DNA: TGTGCCAGCAGCCAGCAAGGACTAGTTGGGTTCAATGAGCAGTTCTTC

clone size: NA
D gene: NA
J gene: TRBJ2-5
V gene: TRBV24-1
CDR3 protein: CATSDPAGQGRETQYF
CDR3 DNA: TGTGCCACCAGTGATCCCGCTGGACAAGGCCGAGAGACCCAGTACTTC

clone size: many
D gene: NA
J gene: TRBJ2-3
V gene: TRBV20-1
CDR3 protein: CSARHSLLTTDTQYF
CDR3 DNA: TGCAGTGCTAGACACTCTCTTCTCACCACAGATACGCAGTATTTT

clone size: few
D gene: NA
J gene: TRBJ1-5
V gene: TRBV2
CDR3 protein: CASSEEATNQPQHF
CDR3 DNA: TGTGCCAGCAGTGAAGAGGCAACCAATCAGCCCCAGCATTTT

clone size: NA
D gene: TRBD2
J gene: TRBJ2-3
V gene: TRBV12-3/TRBV12-4
CDR3 protein: CASSAGGKQDTQYF
CDR3 DNA: TGTGCCAGCAGTGCGGGGGGGAAGCAAGATACGCAGTATTTT

clone size: few
D gene: TRBD1
J gene: TRBJ2-5
V gene: TRBV3-1
CDR3 protein: CASSQGQPQETQYF
CDR3 DNA: TGTGCCAGCAGCCAGGGACAGCCCCAAGAGACCCAGTACTTC

clone size: NA
D gene: NA
J gene: TRBJ1-2
V gene: TRBV15
CDR3 protein: CATSRDGFGEGGYTF
CDR3 DNA: TGTGCCACCAGCAGAGATGGGTTCGGGGAAGGAGGCTACACCTTC

clone size: few
D gene: TRBD1
J gene: TRBJ1-4
V gene: TRBV18
CDR3 protein: CASSGQAEGREKLFF
CDR3 DNA: TGTGCCAGCTCAGGACAGGCCGAAGGCAGGGAAAAACTGTTTTTT

clone size: NA
D gene: NA
J gene: TRBJ2-1
V gene: TRBV20-1
CDR3 protein: CSARDPAGRFYNEQFF
CDR3 DNA: TGCAGTGCTAGAGATCCCGCGGGGCGATTTTACAATGAGCAGTTCTTC

clone size: few
D gene: TRBD1
J gene: TRBJ1-2
V gene: TRBV5-1
CDR3 protein: CASSPSGGSGYTF
CDR3 DNA: TGCGCCAGCAGTCCATCAGGGGGCTCTGGCTACACCTTC

clone size: many
D gene: NA
J gene: TRBJ1-1
V gene: TRBV5-1
CDR3 protein: CASSIGMNTEAFF
CDR3 DNA: TGCGCCAGCAGCATTGGAATGAACACTGAAGCTTTCTTT

clone size: few
D gene: NA
J gene: TRBJ1-1
V gene: TRBV3-1
CDR3 protein: CASRWNRNTEAFF
CDR3 DNA: TGTGCCAGCAGATGGAACAGGAACACTGAAGCTTTCTTT

clone size: few
D gene: NA
J gene: TRBJ1-5
V gene: TRBV6-2/TRBV6-3
CDR3 protein: CATHRDSNQPQHF
CDR3 DNA: TGTGCCACCCACAGGGATAGCAATCAGCCCCAGCATTTT